This T cell receptor beta chain appears in the sequencing data of a study of neoadjuvant anti-PD-1 for oral cavity cancer (dated by TCRdb to the early 2020s). At the level of the whole study: Patients mostly received three to four biweekly doses of nivolumab at 3 mg/kg before curative-intent surgical resection. Patients who did not progress were given a fourth nivolumab dose at about day 43 and had definitive surgical resection on days 50-56. Patients with complete response, partial response or stable disease by RECIST 1.1 were defined as responders, whereas patients with progression were defined as non-responders. A 33% response rate was observed in the parent correlative cohort, in which more than ten patients were included.

For deep sequencing of PBMC libraries, mostly about 450 ng of input genomic DNA was used, and six replicates were run per sample. The immunoSEQ hsTCRbeta kit was used to prepare TCRbeta libraries, following the manufacturer's instructions. The finished libraries were brought together in one pool at 2.5 to 3 nM, which was then read using an Illumina NovaSeq 6000 S4 flow cell. The paper's data handling went like this. The immunoSEQ Analyzer was used for raw data preprocessing and quality control. The analysis was restricted to productive rearrangements, with each unique CDR3 amino acid sequence defining a clonotype. Using the R package tcR, the researchers computed the Gini-Simpson index as their estimate of repertoire clonality. Gini indices were compared with Student's t test, and associations with tumor size change were assessed by Pearson correlation. This is the immuneACCESS table as TCRdb keeps it, with only in-frame sequences that have V and J called. A part of the clones is gone; compared with another copy, unresolved V genes explain less than half, and the rest is unexplained. V, J and clone size derive from that table, while D and trimming were established from the DNA sequence. Present in this sample are 55,000 to 75,000 clones, under 85% of which were seen just once. In total, the top ten clones hold just over 2.5% of the sample.

The investigation overall reported the following: Higher pretreatment blood Treg/Th17 ratios correlated with higher pretreatment blood TCRbeta clonality and lower post-treatment tumor TCRbeta clonality. Only three patients per response group were included in the TCR analyses, and larger cohorts for validation were called for by the authors. Within PBMCs, T cell clonality (Gini index) was significantly higher in non-responders than responders after neoadjuvant nivolumab.

At the junction V is shortened by 3 bases and J by 5 bases; bases outside the gene matches: 0. CDR1 and CDR2 were assigned from the germline V gene as KGHSH and LQKENI. The CDR3 has 12 amino acids, counting the end cysteine and phenylalanine. Of all the DNA, just the CDR3 is kept, 36 bases in frame from base 1. Regarding this clone: Its recognized antigen is unknown. No much larger clone is present one base from it, and per-base qualities are unavailable.

Taken with the paper, the label for time point translates to: before neoadjuvant nivolumab. The patients had newly diagnosed stage II-IVA oral cavity squamous cell carcinoma and had not received any prior systemic or radiation treatment. The cohort consisted of patients with HPV-negative, locally advanced oral cavity squamous cell carcinoma. Peripheral blood mononuclear cells were analyzed directly and were not maintained or expanded in culture. Samples came from a longitudinal correlative study of a single-arm phase II trial of neoadjuvant nivolumab in oral cavity squamous cell carcinoma. Genomic DNA-based TCRbeta sequencing was performed on subject-matched pre- and post-treatment PBMCs and tumors from three responders and three non-responders. Peripheral blood mononuclear cells were collected before nivolumab treatment and again after treatment, at the time of surgery. Genomic DNA was isolated from PBMCs using the Maxwell RSC DNA from Cells kit.

Material: PBMCs, obtained before nivolumab (anti-PD-1) treatment. The TCR was taken from a person aged 35-79 years with oral cavity squamous cell carcinoma. The chain couples TRBV18 to TRBJ1-1; 7 nucleotides in the junction match TRBD1. DNA sequence: TGTGCCAGCTCACCGGGACAGACTGAAGCTTTCTTT. It translates to CASSPGQTEAFF.